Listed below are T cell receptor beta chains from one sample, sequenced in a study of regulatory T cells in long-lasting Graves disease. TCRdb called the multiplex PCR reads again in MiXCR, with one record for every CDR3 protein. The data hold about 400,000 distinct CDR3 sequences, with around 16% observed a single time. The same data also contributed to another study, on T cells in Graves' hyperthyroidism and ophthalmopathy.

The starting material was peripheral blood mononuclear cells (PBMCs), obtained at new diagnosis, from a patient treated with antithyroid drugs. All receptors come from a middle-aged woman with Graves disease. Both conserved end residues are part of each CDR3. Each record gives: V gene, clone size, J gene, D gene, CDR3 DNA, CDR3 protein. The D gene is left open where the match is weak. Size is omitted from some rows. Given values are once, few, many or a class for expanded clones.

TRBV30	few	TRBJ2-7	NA	TGTGCCTGGAGTAAGACTAGAGGGTACGAGCAGTACTTC	CAWSKTRGYEQYF
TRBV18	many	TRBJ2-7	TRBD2	TGTGCCAGCTCACCACCGGGACTAGCGTGGGGGGAGCAGTACTTC	CASSPPGLAWGEQYF
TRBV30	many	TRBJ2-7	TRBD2	TGTGCCTGGACCCCGACTAGCGGGAGTCCTCGGGAGCAGTACTTC	CAWTPTSGSPREQYF
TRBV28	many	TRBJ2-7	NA	TGTGCCAGCAGCTTGGCTAGCGACTCCTACGAGCAGTACTTC	CASSLASDSYEQYF
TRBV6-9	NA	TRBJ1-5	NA	TGTGCCAGCAGTTACGTTTCAGCTGACAATCAGCCCCAGCATTTT	CASSYVSADNQPQHF
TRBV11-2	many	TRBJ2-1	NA	TGTGCCAGCAGCTTAGAGCCCGGCCTTGGGGAGCAGTTCTTC	CASSLEPGLGEQFF
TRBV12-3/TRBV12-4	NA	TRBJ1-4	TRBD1	TGTGCCAGCAGCTCCTGGGGCCGGGACAGGGGGGAAAAACTGTTTTTT	CASSSWGRDRGEKLFF
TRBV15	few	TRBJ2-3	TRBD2	TGTGCCACCAGCGGGGCACTAGCGGGGGGTGGGGATACGCAGTATTTT	CATSGALAGGGDTQYF
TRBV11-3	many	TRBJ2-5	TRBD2	TGTGCCAGCAGCTCCCGGGAGGTCCAAGAGACCCAGTACTTC	CASSSREVQETQYF
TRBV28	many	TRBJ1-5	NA	TGTGCCAGCAGTTTGGAGTATGGCCATAGCAATCAGCCCCAGCATTTT	CASSLEYGHSNQPQHF
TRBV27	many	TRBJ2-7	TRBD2	TGTGCCAGCAGTTTAGCTACTAGCGGGTCCTCCTACGAGCAGTACTTC	CASSLATSGSSYEQYF
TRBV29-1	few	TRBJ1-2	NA	TGCAGCGTCGGACCCCGGGAGCCAGGGAATCCCATCTATGGCTACACCTTC	CSVGPREPGNPIYGYTF
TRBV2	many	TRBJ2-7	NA	TGTGCCAGCAGCCAACTGGGCTACGAGCAGTACTTC	CASSQLGYEQYF
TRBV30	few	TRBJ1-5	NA	TGTGCCTGGAGTGTTGGGAAATATCAGCCCCAGCATTTT	CAWSVGKYQPQHF
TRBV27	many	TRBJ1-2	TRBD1	TGTGCCAGCAGGTCACCGGGACAGGGGGCGTTGGGCTACACCTTC	CASRSPGQGALGYTF
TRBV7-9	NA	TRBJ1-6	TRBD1	TGTGCCACCGGACAGGATAATTCACCCCTCCACTTT	CATGQDNSPLHF
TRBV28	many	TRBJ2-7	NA	TGTGCCAGCAGTTTCGGGGCTTCCTACGAGCAGTACTTC	CASSFGASYEQYF
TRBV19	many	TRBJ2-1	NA	TGTGCCAGTAGTATCCGGCAGACTCTCGACAGGTATTTGGGGAATGAGCAGTTCTTC	CASSIRQTLDRYLGNEQFF
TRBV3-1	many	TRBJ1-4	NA	TGTGCCAGCAGCCAAGAGGCAGGGTCGGATGAAAAACTGTTTTTT	CASSQEAGSDEKLFF
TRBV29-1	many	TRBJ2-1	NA	TGCAGCGCCCTGCTTGGGGCGGGCATAGTAAATGAGCAGTTCTTC	CSALLGAGIVNEQFF
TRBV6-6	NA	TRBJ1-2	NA	TGTGCCAGCAGTTACTCGGGGGCCGGCAATGGCTACACCTTC	CASSYSGAGNGYTF
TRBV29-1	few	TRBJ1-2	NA	TGCAGCGTTGGGAACAGCCTCCGTTATGGCTACACCTTC	CSVGNSLRYGYTF
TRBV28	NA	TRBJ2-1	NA	TGTGCCAGCGGTACGATCTCGGGGTACAATGAGCAGTTCTTC	CASGTISGYNEQFF
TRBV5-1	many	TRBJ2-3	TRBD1	TGCGCCAGCAGCTTGCAGGGGACAGGGCCGGATACGCAGTATTTT	CASSLQGTGPDTQYF
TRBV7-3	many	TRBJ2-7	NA	TGTGCCAGCAGCTTACACCCTTCCGAGCAGTACTTC	CASSLHPSEQYF
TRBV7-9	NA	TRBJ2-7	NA	TGTGCCAGCAGCTTATATCCCCCGGGAACCACCTACTACGAGCAGTACTTC	CASSLYPPGTTYYEQYF
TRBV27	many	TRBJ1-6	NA	TGTGCCAGCAGTGGCGAGGGGGTAGACCCCTATAATTCACCCCTCCACTTT	CASSGEGVDPYNSPLHF
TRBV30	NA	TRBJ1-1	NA	TGTGCCTGGAGCGGAGGGGGTCTCACTGAAGCTTTCTTT	CAWSGGGLTEAFF
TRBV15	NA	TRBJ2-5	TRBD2	TGTGCCACCAGCAGAGATCGCGGGAGGGCCCAAGAGACCCAGTACTTC	CATSRDRGRAQETQYF
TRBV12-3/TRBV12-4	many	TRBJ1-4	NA	TGTGCGGCAGGGGCACCAACTAATGAAAAACTGTTTTTT	CAAGAPTNEKLFF
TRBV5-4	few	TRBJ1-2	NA	TGTGCCAGCAGCTTGGGTGGCGGCCCACAGGGCTACACCTTC	CASSLGGGPQGYTF
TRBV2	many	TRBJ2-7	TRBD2	TGTGCCAGCATGGCGGGAGATCGCCTCGAGCAGTACTTC	CASMAGDRLEQYF
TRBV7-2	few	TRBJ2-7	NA	TGTGCCAGCAGCTTAGTGGGATCCCGAGGCTCCTACGAGCAGTACTTC	CASSLVGSRGSYEQYF
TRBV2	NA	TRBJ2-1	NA	TGTGCCAGCAGTGAAGCCGGGAGCGCTTTCAATGAGCAGTTCTTC	CASSEAGSAFNEQFF
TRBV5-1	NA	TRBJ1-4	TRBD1	TGCGCCAGCAGCCCACAGGGGTTTCTAACTAATGAAAAACTGTTTTTT	CASSPQGFLTNEKLFF
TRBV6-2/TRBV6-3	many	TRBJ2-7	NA	TGTGCCAGCAGTTACGGTGGCGGGACATACGAGCAGTACTTC	CASSYGGGTYEQYF
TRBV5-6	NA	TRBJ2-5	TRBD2	TGTGCCAGCAGCTTGGCCTTGGTAGCGGGAGTGGGGACCCAGTACTTC	CASSLALVAGVGTQYF
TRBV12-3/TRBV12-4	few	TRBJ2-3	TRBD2	TGTGCCAGCAGTTCCCCGGGACTAGCGGGGACAGATACGCAGTATTTT	CASSSPGLAGTDTQYF
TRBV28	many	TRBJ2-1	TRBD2	TGTGCCAGCAGTTCGACTAGCGGATACAATGAGCAGTTCTTC	CASSSTSGYNEQFF
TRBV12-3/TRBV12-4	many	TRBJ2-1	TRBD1	TGTGCCAGCAGTACCGGGACAGATTACAATGAGCAGTTCTTC	CASSTGTDYNEQFF